The source of this T cell receptor (beta chain) is a study of blood T cell repertoires in COVID-19. This CDR3 contains 14 residues. Germline CDR1 and CDR2: ENHRY and SYGVKD. With 6 bases clipped from V and 6 bases from J, the junction kept 2 bases outside the gene matches. Enrollees, about 18 to 95 years old, lived in about two dozen US areas. Donors of Cohort 3 who recovered were those that had two negative PCRs, clearance, or symptom resolution. Produced via immunoSEQ multiplex PCR; TCRdb's table is partial and in-frame only. The table has 200,000 to 250,000 clones, roughly 89% seen once. The chain couples TRBV10-3 to TRBJ2-1, with 13 nucleotides matching TRBD2. Input material: PBMCs or T cells enriched from blood (not recorded which). This clonotype originated in a woman aged 35 to 49 who had recovered from COVID-19. CDR3 bases: TGTGCCATCAGGGGACTAGCGGGGATCAATGAGCAGTTCTTC. Protein product: CAIRGLAGINEQFF.